This TCR beta chain was retrieved from a study of blood T cell repertoires in COVID-19. Study information: COVID-19 samples, acute and convalescent, were from the United States, Italy and Spain. The analysed material was cDNA or gDNA that came from T cells, B-cell-depleted T cells, or PBMCs.

The CDR3 is 15 amino acids. Germline CDR1 KGHDR, CDR2 SFDVKD. V trimming: 0 bases; J trimming: 2 bases; junction bases outside the gene matches: 1. As originally analysed: From reference gene primer amplification, estimates of nucleated cell counts were derived. Assay: immunoSEQ multiplex PCR; the TCRdb copy retains only in-frame clones and omits some. V and J calls and clone size are those listed in that table; D and trimming were worked out from the DNA. The sample includes approximately 19,000 clones, under 90% of them seen just once. The J gene is TRBJ2-3, the V gene TRBV24-1, with 7 bases aligning to TRBD1. The TCR was taken from a human donor with active COVID-19. The donor label of this sample is uncertain. The specimen sequenced was peripheral blood. The DNA for the CDR3 is TGTGCCACCAGTGATTTGCAGGGGGACACAGATACGCAGTATTTT. It translates to CATSDLQGDTDTQYF.